The rows below give T cell receptor beta chains drawn from one sample of a study of blood T cell repertoires in COVID-19. Data came from immunoSEQ multiplex PCR; TCRdb stores just in-frame clones and leaves some out. The repertoire consists of about 220,000 clones, with 86% occurring once and the leading ten covering about 4%. Sequenced: PBMCs or T cells enriched from blood (not recorded which). The receptors derive from a woman in her thirties or forties with acute COVID-19. Each CDR3 is given with its conserved first and last residue. D genes are given only for firm matches. The size of a clone is reported for some rows only, either as once, few or many, or as a class for expanded clones.

d_gene: NA
abundance: few
j_gene: TRBJ1-1
v_gene: TRBV12-5
len: 13
CDR3aa: CASGLGGNTEAFF
CDR3nt: TGTGCTAGTGGTTTAGGGGGGAACACTGAAGCTTTCTTT

d_gene: NA
abundance: NA
j_gene: TRBJ1-1
v_gene: TRBV11-2
len: 14
CDR3aa: CASSLVTTNTEAFF
CDR3nt: TGTGCCAGCAGCTTAGTAACAACGAACACTGAAGCTTTCTTT

d_gene: TRBD1
abundance: NA
j_gene: TRBJ1-5
v_gene: TRBV20-1
len: 15
CDR3aa: CSASYGQGVNQPQHF
CDR3nt: TGCAGTGCTAGTTACGGGCAGGGGGTGAATCAGCCCCAGCATTTT

d_gene: NA
abundance: NA
j_gene: TRBJ1-1
v_gene: TRBV2
len: 13
CDR3aa: CASWSGLPSGAFF
CDR3nt: TGTGCCAGCTGGAGTGGACTCCCTTCGGGAGCTTTCTTT

d_gene: TRBD1
abundance: NA
j_gene: TRBJ1-1
v_gene: TRBV5-5
len: 15
CDR3aa: CASRGDRASFFGAFF
CDR3nt: TGTGCCAGCAGGGGCGACAGGGCATCATTCTTTGGGGCTTTCTTT

d_gene: TRBD1
abundance: NA
j_gene: TRBJ2-5
v_gene: TRBV3-1/TRBV3-2
len: 15
CDR3aa: CASSQETGLWKTQYF
CDR3nt: TGTGCCAGCAGCCAGGAGACAGGGCTTTGGAAGACCCAGTACTTC

d_gene: TRBD2
abundance: NA
j_gene: TRBJ2-5
v_gene: TRBV19
len: 16
CDR3aa: CASSPLSGGARETQYF
CDR3nt: TGTGCCAGTAGTCCCCTTAGCGGGGGGGCCCGGGAGACCCAGTACTTC

d_gene: NA
abundance: NA
j_gene: TRBJ1-1
v_gene: TRBV27
len: 13
CDR3aa: CASSLMEGTEAFF
CDR3nt: TGTGCCAGCAGTTTAATGGAGGGGACTGAAGCTTTCTTT

d_gene: NA
abundance: once
j_gene: TRBJ1-5
v_gene: TRBV19
len: 15
CDR3aa: CASSIVYEMNQPQHF
CDR3nt: TGTGCCAGTAGTATAGTTTATGAGATGAATCAGCCCCAGCATTTT

d_gene: TRBD1
abundance: NA
j_gene: TRBJ1-2
v_gene: TRBV9
len: 14
CDR3aa: CASSVATQGGGYTF
CDR3nt: TGTGCCAGCAGCGTAGCTACGCAGGGGGGCGGCTACACCTTC

d_gene: TRBD2
abundance: NA
j_gene: TRBJ2-1
v_gene: TRBV7-2
len: 16
CDR3aa: CASSLGAGGGFNEQFF
CDR3nt: TGTGCCAGCAGCTTAGGAGCCGGGGGGGGCTTCAATGAGCAGTTCTTC

d_gene: NA
abundance: NA
j_gene: TRBJ1-5
v_gene: TRBV28
len: 16
CDR3aa: CASRNPPTPSNQPQHF
CDR3nt: TGTGCCAGCAGAAACCCGCCCACTCCTAGCAATCAGCCCCAGCATTTT

d_gene: TRBD1
abundance: NA
j_gene: TRBJ2-1
v_gene: TRBV18
len: 15
CDR3aa: CASSTGTGVLFEQFF
CDR3nt: TGTGCCAGCTCAACCGGGACAGGGGTTTTATTTGAGCAGTTCTTC

d_gene: TRBD1
abundance: NA
j_gene: TRBJ2-1
v_gene: TRBV2
len: 14
CDR3aa: CASSGQGYYNEQFF
CDR3nt: TGTGCCAGCAGTGGACAGGGTTACTACAATGAGCAGTTCTTC

d_gene: TRBD1
abundance: NA
j_gene: TRBJ1-5
v_gene: TRBV2
len: 18
CDR3aa: CASSETGRTTFSNQPQHF
CDR3nt: TGTGCCAGCAGTGAGACAGGGCGTACTACTTTTAGCAATCAGCCCCAGCATTTT

d_gene: TRBD1
abundance: NA
j_gene: TRBJ2-7
v_gene: TRBV27
len: 15
CDR3aa: CASKTGQGAGYEQYF
CDR3nt: TGTGCCAGCAAAACCGGACAGGGGGCGGGATACGAGCAGTACTTC

d_gene: NA
abundance: NA
j_gene: TRBJ1-2
v_gene: TRBV5-1
len: 13
CDR3aa: CASSLDSGPGYTF
CDR3nt: TGCGCCAGCAGCTTGGATTCAGGCCCTGGCTACACCTTC

d_gene: NA
abundance: NA
j_gene: TRBJ1-2
v_gene: TRBV10-3
len: 14
CDR3aa: CAISESYRVYGYTF
CDR3nt: TGTGCCATCAGTGAGTCATACAGGGTATATGGCTACACCTTC

d_gene: TRBD1
abundance: NA
j_gene: TRBJ1-5
v_gene: TRBV27
len: 14
CDR3aa: CASSVGTGNQPQHF
CDR3nt: TGTGCCAGCAGTGTCGGGACAGGCAATCAGCCCCAGCATTTT

d_gene: TRBD1
abundance: NA
j_gene: TRBJ2-3
v_gene: TRBV6-4
len: 14
CDR3aa: CASSHRGLTDTQYF
CDR3nt: TGTGCCAGCAGTCACAGGGGATTGACAGATACGCAGTATTTT

d_gene: TRBD1
abundance: few
j_gene: TRBJ2-1
v_gene: TRBV5-5
len: 15
CDR3aa: CASSLWDRDHNEQFF
CDR3nt: TGTGCCAGCAGCTTGTGGGACAGGGACCACAATGAGCAGTTCTTC

d_gene: TRBD1
abundance: NA
j_gene: TRBJ1-2
v_gene: TRBV5-4
len: 15
CDR3aa: CASSPGQAKIYGYTF
CDR3nt: TGTGCCAGCAGCCCCGGACAGGCCAAAATCTATGGCTACACCTTC

d_gene: NA
abundance: NA
j_gene: TRBJ2-5
v_gene: TRBV18
len: 11
CDR3aa: CASEEGETQYF
CDR3nt: TGTGCCAGCGAAGAGGGAGAGACCCAGTACTTC

d_gene: NA
abundance: NA
j_gene: TRBJ1-5
v_gene: TRBV15
len: 17
CDR3aa: CATSRVRGMSSNQPQHF
CDR3nt: TGTGCCACCAGCAGAGTTAGGGGTATGAGTAGCAATCAGCCCCAGCATTTT

d_gene: TRBD1
abundance: NA
j_gene: TRBJ1-4
v_gene: TRBV6-6
len: 16
CDR3aa: CASRGTVGQAGEKLFF
CDR3nt: TGTGCCAGCAGAGGAACCGTTGGACAGGCCGGGGAAAAACTGTTTTTT

d_gene: TRBD1
abundance: NA
j_gene: TRBJ1-2
v_gene: TRBV5-1
len: 14
CDR3aa: CASSLEGALRGYTF
CDR3nt: TGCGCCAGCAGCTTGGAGGGGGCGTTACGTGGCTACACCTTC

d_gene: TRBD1
abundance: few
j_gene: TRBJ1-2
v_gene: TRBV10-3
len: 15
CDR3aa: CAISARQGADYGYTF
CDR3nt: TGTGCCATCAGTGCACGACAGGGGGCGGACTATGGCTACACCTTC

d_gene: NA
abundance: NA
j_gene: TRBJ1-5
v_gene: TRBV27
len: 13
CDR3aa: CASSYTQGQPQHF
CDR3nt: TGTGCCAGCAGTTACACCCAGGGACAGCCCCAGCATTTT

d_gene: NA
abundance: NA
j_gene: TRBJ1-2
v_gene: TRBV4-1
len: 17
CDR3aa: CASPIDSPARAYYGYTF
CDR3nt: TGCGCCAGCCCCATCGACAGCCCCGCTAGGGCTTACTATGGCTACACCTTC